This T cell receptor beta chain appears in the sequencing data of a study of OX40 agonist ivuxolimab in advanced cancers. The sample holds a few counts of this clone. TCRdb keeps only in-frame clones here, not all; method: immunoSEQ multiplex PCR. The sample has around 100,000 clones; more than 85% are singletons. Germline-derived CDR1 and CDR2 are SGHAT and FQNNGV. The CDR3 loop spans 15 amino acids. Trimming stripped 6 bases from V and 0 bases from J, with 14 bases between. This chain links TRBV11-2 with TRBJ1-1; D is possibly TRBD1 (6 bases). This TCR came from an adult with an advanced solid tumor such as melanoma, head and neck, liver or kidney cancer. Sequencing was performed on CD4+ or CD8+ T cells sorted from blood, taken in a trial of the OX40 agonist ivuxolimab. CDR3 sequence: CASSPGAPMNTEAFF. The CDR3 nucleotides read TGTGCCAGCAGTCCAGGGGCCCCCATGAACACTGAAGCTTTCTTT.